This TCR beta chain was documented in a study of T cells in Graves' hyperthyroidism and ophthalmopathy. Study outcomes and limitations: From stable hyperthyroidism, ophthalmopathy was separated by a 13 V-J model.

This CDR3 contains 12 residues. CDR1 and CDR2 (germline): MNHEY, SMNVEV (reference sequence). Trimming took off 8 bases at V and 5 bases at J, with 13 bases between the two ends. Amplification of TCR beta CDR3 regions was performed using RNA transcripts as template. The HTBI primer set served for first-round RT-PCR of the TCR CDR3. TCRdb re-called the multiplex PCR reads through MiXCR, storing one row per CDR3 protein. Of around 580,000 distinct CDR3 sequences listed, around 42% are singletons. Patients showing uncontrolled infection, other autoimmune disease, pregnancy or lactation were ineligible. The table lists this clonotype with a few counts. Its matching antigen is unknown.

The clonotype originates from a woman aged 18-29 years with Graves' hyperthyroidism. The chain combines TRBV27 with TRBJ2-7; D is perhaps TRBD2 (7 bases). The sequenced material came from peripheral blood or thyroid tissue (not recorded which). CDR3: CASWGGPDEQYF. CDR3 sequence (DNA): TGTGCCAGCTGGGGGGGCCCTGACGAGCAGTACTTC.